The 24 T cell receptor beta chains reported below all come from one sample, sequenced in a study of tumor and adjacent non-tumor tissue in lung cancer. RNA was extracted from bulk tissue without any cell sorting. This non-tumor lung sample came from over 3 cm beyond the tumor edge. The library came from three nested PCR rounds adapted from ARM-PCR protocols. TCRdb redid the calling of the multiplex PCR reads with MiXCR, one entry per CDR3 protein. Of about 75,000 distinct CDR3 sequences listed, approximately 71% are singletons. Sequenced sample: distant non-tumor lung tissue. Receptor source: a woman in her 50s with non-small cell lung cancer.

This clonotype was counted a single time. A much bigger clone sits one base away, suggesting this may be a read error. CDR3 coding DNA: TGCAACGTTGTAGGGATAACCTACAATGAGCAGTTCTTC. Translation: CNVVGITYNEQFF. The chain couples TRBV29-1 to TRBJ2-1; D unclear. Germline assignment: CDR1 SQVTM and CDR2 ANQGSEA. The CDR3 consists of 13 residues.

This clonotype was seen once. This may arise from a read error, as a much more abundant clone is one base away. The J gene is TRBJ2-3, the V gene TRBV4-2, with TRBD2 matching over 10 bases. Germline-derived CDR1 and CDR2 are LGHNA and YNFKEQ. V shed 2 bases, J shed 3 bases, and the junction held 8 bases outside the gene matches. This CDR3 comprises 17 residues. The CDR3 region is CASSQYAPLAGTDTQYF. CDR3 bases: TGTGCCAGCAGCCAATATGCGCCACTAGCGGGAACAGATACGCAGTATTTT.

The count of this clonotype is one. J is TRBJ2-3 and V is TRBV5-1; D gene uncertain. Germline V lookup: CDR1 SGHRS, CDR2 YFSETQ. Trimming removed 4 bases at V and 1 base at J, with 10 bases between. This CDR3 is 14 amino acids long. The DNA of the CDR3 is TGCGCCAGCAGCCTACAGATTTGCACAGATACGCAGTATTTT. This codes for CASSLQICTDTQYF.

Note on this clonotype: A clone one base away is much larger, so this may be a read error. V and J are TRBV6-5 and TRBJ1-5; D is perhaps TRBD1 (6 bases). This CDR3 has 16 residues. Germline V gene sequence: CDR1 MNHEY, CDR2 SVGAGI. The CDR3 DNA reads TGTACCAGCAGCCCTCACACGGACAGTAAAAATCAGCCCCAGCATTTT. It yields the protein CTSSPHTDSKNQPQHF.

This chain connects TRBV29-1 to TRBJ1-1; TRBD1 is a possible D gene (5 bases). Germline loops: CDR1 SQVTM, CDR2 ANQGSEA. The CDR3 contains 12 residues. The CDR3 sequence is CGIGAQYTEAFF. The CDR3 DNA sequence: TGCGGCATTGGGGCGCAGTACACTGAAGCTTTCTTT.

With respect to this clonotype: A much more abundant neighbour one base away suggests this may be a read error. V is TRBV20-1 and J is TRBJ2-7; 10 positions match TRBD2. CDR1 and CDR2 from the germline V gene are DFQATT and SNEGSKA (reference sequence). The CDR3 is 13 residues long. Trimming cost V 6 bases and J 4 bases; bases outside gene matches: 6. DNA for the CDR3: TGCAGTGCCACGACTAGCGGGCATTACGAGCAGTACTTC. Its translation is CSATTSGHYEQYF.

The CDR3 loop reads CASSSSASGRGTYNEQFF. DNA for the CDR3: TGTGCCAGCAGCTCTTCGGCTAGCGGGAGAGGGACCTACAATGAGCAGTTCTTC. V usage is TRBV11-2 and J usage is TRBJ2-1; TRBD2 agrees at 10 bases. CDR1 is SGHAT and CDR2 is FQNNGV in the germline V gene. V lost 4 bases to trimming and J lost 2 bases; unmatched junction nucleotides: 11. The CDR3 runs 18 residues.

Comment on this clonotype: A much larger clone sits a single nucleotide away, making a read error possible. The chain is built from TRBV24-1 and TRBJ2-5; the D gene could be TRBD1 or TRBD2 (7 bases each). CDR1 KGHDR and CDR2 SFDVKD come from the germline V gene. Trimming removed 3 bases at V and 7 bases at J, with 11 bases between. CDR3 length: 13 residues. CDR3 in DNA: TGTGCCACCAGTGATGTCAGGGGGGGGACCCAGTACTTC. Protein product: CATSDVRGGTQYF.

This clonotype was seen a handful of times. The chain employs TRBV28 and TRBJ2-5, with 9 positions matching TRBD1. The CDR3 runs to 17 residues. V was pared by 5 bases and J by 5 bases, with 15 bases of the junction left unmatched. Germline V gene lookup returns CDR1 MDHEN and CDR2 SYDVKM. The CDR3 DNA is TGTGCCAGCAGTACCCATTTCGGGGACAGGGTCGGTGAGACCCAGTACTTC. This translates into CASSTHFGDRVGETQYF.

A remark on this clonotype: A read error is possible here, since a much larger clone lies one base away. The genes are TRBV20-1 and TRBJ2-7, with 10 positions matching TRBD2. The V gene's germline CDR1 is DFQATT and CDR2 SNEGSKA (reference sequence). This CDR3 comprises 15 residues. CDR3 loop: CSTSGVAGDIYEQYF. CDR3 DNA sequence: TGCAGTACTAGCGGGGTAGCGGGTGATATCTACGAGCAGTACTTC.

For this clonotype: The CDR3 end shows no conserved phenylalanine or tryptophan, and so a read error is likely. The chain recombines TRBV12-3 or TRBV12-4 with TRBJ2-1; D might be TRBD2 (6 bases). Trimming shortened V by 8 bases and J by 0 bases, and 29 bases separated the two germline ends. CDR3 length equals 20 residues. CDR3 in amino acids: CASLPGVCSSARISYNEQFL. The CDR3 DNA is TGTGCCAGCCTCCCGGGAGTCTGTTCCTCGGCTAGAATCTCCTACAATGAGCAGTTCCTC.

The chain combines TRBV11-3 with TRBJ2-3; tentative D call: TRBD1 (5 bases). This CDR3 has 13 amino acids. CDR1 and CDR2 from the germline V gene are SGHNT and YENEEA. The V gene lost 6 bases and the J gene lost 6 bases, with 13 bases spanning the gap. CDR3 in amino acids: CASRWTLRDTQYF. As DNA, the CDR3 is TGTGCCAGCAGGTGGACACTACGGGATACGCAGTATTTT.

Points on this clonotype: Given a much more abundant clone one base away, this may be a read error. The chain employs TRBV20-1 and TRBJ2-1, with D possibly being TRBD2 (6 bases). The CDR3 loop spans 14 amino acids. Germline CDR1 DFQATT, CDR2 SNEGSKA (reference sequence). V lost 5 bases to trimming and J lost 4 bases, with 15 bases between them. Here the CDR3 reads CSAGEVGLYNEQFF. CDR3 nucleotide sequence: TGCAGTGCTGGGGAGGTCGGACTTTACAATGAGCAGTTCTTC.

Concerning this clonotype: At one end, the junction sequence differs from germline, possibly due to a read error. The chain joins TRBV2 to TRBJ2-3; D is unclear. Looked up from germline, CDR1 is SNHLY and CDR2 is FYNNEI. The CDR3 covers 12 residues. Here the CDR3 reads CASSIVPDMQYF. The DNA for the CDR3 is TGTGCCAGCAGTATAGTCCCAGATATGCAGTATTTT.

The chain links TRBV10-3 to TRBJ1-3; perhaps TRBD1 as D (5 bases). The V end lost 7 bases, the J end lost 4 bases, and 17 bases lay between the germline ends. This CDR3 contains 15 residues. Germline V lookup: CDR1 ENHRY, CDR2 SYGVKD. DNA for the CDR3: TGTGCCATCACCGATGGGGGATCTTCCGGAAACACCATATATTTT. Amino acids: CAITDGGSSGNTIYF.

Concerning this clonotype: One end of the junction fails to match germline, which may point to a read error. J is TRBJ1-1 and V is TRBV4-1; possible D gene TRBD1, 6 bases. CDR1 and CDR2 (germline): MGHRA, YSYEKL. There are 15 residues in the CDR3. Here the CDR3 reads CASQDLYRVGTETFF. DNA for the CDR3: TGCGCCAGCCAAGATCTCTACAGGGTCGGCACTGAAACTTTCTTT.

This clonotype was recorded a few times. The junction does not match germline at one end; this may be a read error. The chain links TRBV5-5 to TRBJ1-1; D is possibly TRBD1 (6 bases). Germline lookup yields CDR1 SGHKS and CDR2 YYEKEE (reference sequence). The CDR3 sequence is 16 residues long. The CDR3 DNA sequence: TGTGCCAGCGGCTTGGCCCCGTGGGGGGCGAACACTGAAGCTTTCTTT. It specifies CASGLAPWGANTEAFF.

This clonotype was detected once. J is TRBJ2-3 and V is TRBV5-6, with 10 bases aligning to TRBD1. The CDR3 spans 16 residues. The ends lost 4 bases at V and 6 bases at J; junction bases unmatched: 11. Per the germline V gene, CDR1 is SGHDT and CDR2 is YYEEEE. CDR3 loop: CASSRTPTGGADTQYF. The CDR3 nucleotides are TGTGCCAGCAGCCGTACCCCGACAGGGGGCGCGGATACGCAGTATTTT.

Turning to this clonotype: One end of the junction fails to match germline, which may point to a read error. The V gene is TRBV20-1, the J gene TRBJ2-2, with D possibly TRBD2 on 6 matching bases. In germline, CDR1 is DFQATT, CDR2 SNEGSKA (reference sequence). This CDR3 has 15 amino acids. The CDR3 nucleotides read TGCAGTGCTACTCTGACTAGTCCGAACACCGAGGAGCTGTTTTTT. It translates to CSATLTSPNTEELFF.

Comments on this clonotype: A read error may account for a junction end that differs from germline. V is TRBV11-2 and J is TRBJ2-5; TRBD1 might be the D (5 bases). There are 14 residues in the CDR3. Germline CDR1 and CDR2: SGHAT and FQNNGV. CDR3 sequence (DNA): TGTGCCAGCAGCTTTCTACAGGAACAAGAGACACAGTACTTC. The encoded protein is CASSFLQEQETQYF.

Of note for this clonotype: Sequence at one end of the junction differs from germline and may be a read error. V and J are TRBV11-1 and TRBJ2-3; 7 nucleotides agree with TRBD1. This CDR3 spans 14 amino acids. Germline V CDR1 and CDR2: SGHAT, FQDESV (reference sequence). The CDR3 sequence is CGNSIATGADTHYF. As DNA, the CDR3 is TGTGGCAACAGCATAGCTACAGGGGCTGATACGCACTATTTT.

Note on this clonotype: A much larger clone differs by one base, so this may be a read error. In DNA, the CDR3 is TGTGCCAGCAGCAGAGTACAGGGAAACTTTGGCTACACCTTC. Protein: CASSRVQGNFGYTF. The chain couples TRBV7-8 to TRBJ1-2; perhaps TRBD1 as D (6 bases). CDR3 size: 14 residues. The germline CDR1 and CDR2 sequences are SGHVS and FQNEAQ.

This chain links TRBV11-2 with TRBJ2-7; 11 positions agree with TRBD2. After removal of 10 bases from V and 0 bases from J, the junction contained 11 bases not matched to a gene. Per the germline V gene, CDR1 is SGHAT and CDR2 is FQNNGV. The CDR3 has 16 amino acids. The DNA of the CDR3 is TGTGCCATCATCCCCATGACTAGCGGGATCTCCTACGAGCAGTACTTC. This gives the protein CAIIPMTSGISYEQYF.

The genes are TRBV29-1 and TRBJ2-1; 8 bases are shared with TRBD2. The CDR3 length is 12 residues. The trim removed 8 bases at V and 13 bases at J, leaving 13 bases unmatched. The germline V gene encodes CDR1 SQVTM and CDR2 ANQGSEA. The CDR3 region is CSIRISGTKQFF. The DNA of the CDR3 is TGCAGCATTCGGATTAGCGGGACCAAACAGTTCTTC.